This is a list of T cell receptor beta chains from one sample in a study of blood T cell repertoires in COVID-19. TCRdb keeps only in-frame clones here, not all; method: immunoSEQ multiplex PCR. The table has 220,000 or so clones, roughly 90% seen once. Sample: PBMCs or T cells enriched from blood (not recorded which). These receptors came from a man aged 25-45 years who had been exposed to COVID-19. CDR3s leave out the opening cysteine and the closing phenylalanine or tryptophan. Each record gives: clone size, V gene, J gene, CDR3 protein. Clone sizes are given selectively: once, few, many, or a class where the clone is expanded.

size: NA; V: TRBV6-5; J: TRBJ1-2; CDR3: ASWGGPNYGYT
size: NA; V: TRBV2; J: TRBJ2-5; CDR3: ASSEFGRGDQETQY
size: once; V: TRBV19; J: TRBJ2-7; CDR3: AKTSGTGDEQY
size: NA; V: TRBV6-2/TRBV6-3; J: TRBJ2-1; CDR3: ASSPPGLAEYNEQF
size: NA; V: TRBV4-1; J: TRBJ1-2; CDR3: ASSQDPGTGVNYGYT
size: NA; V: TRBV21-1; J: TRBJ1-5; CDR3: ASRRTENQPQH
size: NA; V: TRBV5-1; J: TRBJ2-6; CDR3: ASSSHLAGVNSGANVLT
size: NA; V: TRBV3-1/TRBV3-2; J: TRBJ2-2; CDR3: ASSQGVRGGPFTGELF
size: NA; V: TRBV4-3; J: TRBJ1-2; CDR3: ASSGRQGANYGYT
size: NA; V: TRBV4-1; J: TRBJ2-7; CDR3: ASSQKTSGGDEQY
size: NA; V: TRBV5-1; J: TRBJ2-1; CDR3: ASSGDRGLENEQF
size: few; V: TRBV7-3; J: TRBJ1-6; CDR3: ASSLAGGNSPLH
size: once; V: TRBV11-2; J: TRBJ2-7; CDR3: ASSLDIGQYYEQY
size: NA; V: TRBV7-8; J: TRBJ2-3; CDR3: ASSRPSTDTQY
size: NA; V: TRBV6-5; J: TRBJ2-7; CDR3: ASSYSGKPGEQY
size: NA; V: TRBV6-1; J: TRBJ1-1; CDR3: ASSEDSTGAATEAF
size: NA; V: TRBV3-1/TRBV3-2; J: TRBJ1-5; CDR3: ASSQEGGNQPQH
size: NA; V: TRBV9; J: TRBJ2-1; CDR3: AKTGGPFHEQF
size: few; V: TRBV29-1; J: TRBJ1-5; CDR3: SVAVRANQPQH
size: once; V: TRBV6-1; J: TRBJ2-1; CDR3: ASSEASGATYNEQF
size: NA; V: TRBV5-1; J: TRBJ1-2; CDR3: ASSLGSGRGYT
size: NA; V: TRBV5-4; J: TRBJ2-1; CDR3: ASSRRAGGQLDEQF
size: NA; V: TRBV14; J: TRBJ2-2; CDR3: ASSHRAVTGELF
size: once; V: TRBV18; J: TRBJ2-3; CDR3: ASSPGPSTDTQY
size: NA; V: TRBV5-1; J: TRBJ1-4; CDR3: ASSQGQDGEKLF
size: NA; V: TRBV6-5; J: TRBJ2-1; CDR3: ASKRHVNNEQF
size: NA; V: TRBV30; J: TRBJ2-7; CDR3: AWSRPTIPSYEQY
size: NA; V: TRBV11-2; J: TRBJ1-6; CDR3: ASSSIRTGPDRVNSPLH
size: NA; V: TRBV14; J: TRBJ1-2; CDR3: ASSLTTGPYGYT
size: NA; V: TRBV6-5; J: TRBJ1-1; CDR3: ASTGGLTEAF
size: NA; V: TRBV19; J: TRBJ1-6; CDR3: ASPDRHRTLNSPLH
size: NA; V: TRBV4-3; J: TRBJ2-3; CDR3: ASSQAYTASGGGYTDTQY
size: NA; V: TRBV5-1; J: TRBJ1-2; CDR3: ASRPDSYGYT
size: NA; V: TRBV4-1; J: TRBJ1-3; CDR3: ASSQDPTGRSGNTIY
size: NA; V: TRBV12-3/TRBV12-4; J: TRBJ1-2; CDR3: ASSLSSIYGYT
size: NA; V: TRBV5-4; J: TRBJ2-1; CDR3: ASSWGLAVTNEQF
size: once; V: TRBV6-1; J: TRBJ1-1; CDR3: ASSDQGAENTEAF
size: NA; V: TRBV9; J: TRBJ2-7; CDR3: ASSVGRGPSVQY
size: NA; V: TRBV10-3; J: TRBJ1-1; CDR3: AISEGDEAF
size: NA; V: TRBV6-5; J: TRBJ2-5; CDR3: ASSYSRGLETQY
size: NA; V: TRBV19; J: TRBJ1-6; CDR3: ASSTRQTPLH